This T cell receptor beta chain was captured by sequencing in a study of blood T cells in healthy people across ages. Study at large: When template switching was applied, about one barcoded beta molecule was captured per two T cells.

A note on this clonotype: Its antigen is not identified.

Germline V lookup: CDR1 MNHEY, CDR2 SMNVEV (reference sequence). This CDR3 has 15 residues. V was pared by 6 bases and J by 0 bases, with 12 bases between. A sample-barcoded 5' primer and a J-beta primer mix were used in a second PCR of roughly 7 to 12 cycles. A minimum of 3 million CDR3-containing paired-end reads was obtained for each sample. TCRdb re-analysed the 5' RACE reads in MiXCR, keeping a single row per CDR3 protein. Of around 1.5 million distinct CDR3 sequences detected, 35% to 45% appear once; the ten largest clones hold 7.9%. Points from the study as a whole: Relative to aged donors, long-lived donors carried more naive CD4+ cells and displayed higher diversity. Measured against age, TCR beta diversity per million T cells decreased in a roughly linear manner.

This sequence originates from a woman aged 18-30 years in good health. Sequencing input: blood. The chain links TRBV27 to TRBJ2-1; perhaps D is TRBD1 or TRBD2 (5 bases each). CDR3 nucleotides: TGTGCCAGCAGACGGGACCAACTCTCCTACAATGAGCAGTTCTTC. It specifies CASRRDQLSYNEQFF.